The clone carrying this T cell receptor (beta chain) has only a few counts. The antigen is not known. The entry originates in a study of T-cell memory formation after mild COVID-19. The study's findings and limits: Pre-infection memory harbored some responding clones, suggesting cross-reactive memory joined.

MiXCR, applied by TCRdb to the 5' RACE reads, yields one record per CDR3 protein. This table has 300,000 to 350,000 distinct CDR3 sequences, about an eighth appearing once. The germline V and J ends were trimmed by 5 bases and 1 base, with 16 bases remaining between them. The CDR3 runs 16 residues. The germline V gene has CDR1 SEHNR and CDR2 FQNEAQ (reference sequence). Sequencing input: PBMCs or a T cell subset sorted from them (not recorded which). The V and J genes are TRBV7-9 and TRBJ2-3; D may be TRBD1 or TRBD2 (5 bases each). The TCR comes from a man between 18 and 35 years old who had mild COVID-19 (a few samples of this study predate the infection). Cell type and time point are not known. The CDR3 protein is CASSRLGQGRTDTQYF. As DNA, the CDR3 is TGTGCCAGCAGCCGGCTTGGGCAGGGACGCACAGATACGCAGTATTTT.